The clone carrying this T cell receptor (beta chain) was detected only once. The junction and the germline gene differ at one end; a read error may be behind it. Germline loops: CDR1 PRHDT, CDR2 FYEKMQ (reference sequence). The CDR3 is 12 amino acids. This specimen belongs to a study of CD8 T cells in Susac syndrome. Negative isolation yielded CD4+ and CD8+ T cells, and FACS enriched TEMRA cells. With random hexamers, roughly 0.5 to 1 ug RNA was reverse transcribed. TCRdb independently ran MiXCR on the immunoSEQ multiplex PCR reads; one entry per CDR3 protein. The repertoire holds about 150,000 distinct CDR3 sequences, with around 95% as singletons.

Sequencing used CD8+ T cells from PBMCs. This clonotype was sampled from a human donor with multiple sclerosis. The chain uses TRBV13 and TRBJ1-2; the D is unclear. The DNA of the CDR3 is TGTGCCAGCGGGATAAAGGGCGAGGTCGACCCCTTC. Translated, it gives CASGIKGEVDPF.